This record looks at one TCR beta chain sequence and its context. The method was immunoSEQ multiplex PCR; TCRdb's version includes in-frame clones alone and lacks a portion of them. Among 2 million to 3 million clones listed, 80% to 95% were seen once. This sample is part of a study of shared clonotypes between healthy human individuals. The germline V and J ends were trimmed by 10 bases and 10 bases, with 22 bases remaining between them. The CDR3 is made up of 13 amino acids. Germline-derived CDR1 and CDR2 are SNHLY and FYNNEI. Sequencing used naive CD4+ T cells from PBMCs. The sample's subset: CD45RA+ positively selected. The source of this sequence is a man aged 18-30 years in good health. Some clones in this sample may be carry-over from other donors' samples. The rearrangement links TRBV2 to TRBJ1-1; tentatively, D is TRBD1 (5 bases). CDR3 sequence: CATALGVGDGAFF. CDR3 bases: TGTGCCACAGCATTGGGGGTAGGGGACGGAGCTTTCTTT.